This TCR beta chain was sequenced in a study of blood T cell repertoires in COVID-19. Whole-study context: The United States, Italy and Spain were the sources of the acute and convalescent COVID-19 samples.

Recruits, aged about 18 to 90 years, lived in 24 US areas. Cohorts were determined from participant-reported clinical history. Original processing notes: Researchers report that nucleated cell counts were estimated from reference gene primer amplification. Clones were read by immunoSEQ multiplex PCR, and TCRdb kept only the in-frame ones, dropping some. V and J calls and clone size come straight from that table; D and trimming were deduced from the DNA. The sample contains over 200,000 clones, 80% to 90% of which appear only once. The germline CDR1 and CDR2 sequences are ENHRY and SYGVKD. V shed 2 bases and J shed 7 bases, with 20 bases lying between them. This CDR3 has 17 residues.

The chain recombines TRBV10-3 with TRBJ2-2; a possible D gene is TRBD2 (6 bases). Sequenced: PBMCs or T cells enriched from blood (not recorded which). The receptor was isolated from a woman younger than 45 who had been exposed to COVID-19. The CDR3 protein is CAISEPQWRAAFGELFF. The CDR3 nucleotides read TGTGCCATCAGTGAGCCCCAGTGGAGGGCGGCGTTCGGGGAGCTGTTTTTT.